The entry below describes one T cell receptor beta chain. The record originates from a study of blood T cell repertoires in COVID-19. Study context: Acute and convalescent COVID-19 samples came from the United States, Italy and Spain.

Profiling relied on immunoSEQ multiplex PCR, and the TCRdb table lists in-frame clones only, not all of them. Here the sample spans almost 50,000 clones, less than 90% being singletons. This CDR3 contains 12 residues. Germline-derived CDR1 and CDR2 are SGDLS and YYNGEE. Trimming at V came to 5 bases and at J to 7 bases, leaving 2 bases not matched to a gene. This rearrangement joins TRBV9 to TRBJ2-2; 7 bases align to TRBD1. This receptor was identified in a man aged 45-65 years with acute or convalescent COVID-19. Source material: peripheral blood. CDR3 loop: CASSTGVGELFF. The DNA of the CDR3 is TGTGCCAGCAGTACAGGGGTCGGGGAGCTGTTTTTT. Using reference TRBV9 and TRBJ2-2 for the parts outside the CDR3, the full variable domain is DSGVTQTPKHLITATGQRVTLRCSPRSGDLSVYWYQQSLDQGLQFLIQYYNGEERAKGNILERFSAQQFPDLHSELNLSSLELGDSALYFCASSTGVGELFFGEGSRLTVL.